A single sample gave rise to the 18 T cell receptor beta chains below, sequenced in a study of blood T cell repertoires in COVID-19. Sequencing was performed with immunoSEQ multiplex PCR; in TCRdb, only in-frame clones are kept and a portion is missing. Among approximately 150,000 clones listed, around four fifths were seen once. Sequencing input: peripheral blood. These receptors were obtained from a woman aged 80 or older with COVID-19, enrolled during active disease.

The V call is TRBV28, the J call TRBJ1-2; weak D call: TRBD1 (5 bases). Germline V gene sequence: CDR1 MDHEN, CDR2 SYDVKM. Trimming cost V 0 bases and J 2 bases, with 7 bases left between them. The CDR3 totals 14 residues. CDR3 coding DNA: TGTGCCAGCAGTTTATGGGAGGGGAACTATGGCTACACCTTC. This gives the protein CASSLWEGNYGYTF.

This chain joins TRBV5-1 and TRBJ1-4; TRBD1 aligns across 8 bases. The CDR3 runs to 14 residues. Germline V gene lookup returns CDR1 SGHRS and CDR2 YFSETQ. Trimming took 4 bases from V and 3 from J; bases not matched to a gene: 2. CDR3 residues: CASSAQGANEKLFF. CDR3 nucleotides: TGCGCCAGCAGCGCACAGGGGGCTAATGAAAAACTGTTTTTT.

The CDR3 here is CASSLWSAGSYNQPQHF. In DNA form, the CDR3 reads TGTGCCAGCAGTCTTTGGTCGGCGGGGAGCTACAATCAGCCCCAGCATTTT. The chain is built from TRBV27 and TRBJ1-5; D not resolved. Germline values: CDR1 MNHEY, CDR2 SMNVEV (reference sequence). V was shortened by 5 bases and J by 3 bases, with 20 bases between the two germline ends. This CDR3 is 17 amino acids long.

The rearrangement uses TRBV9 and TRBJ2-5; 9 nucleotides align to TRBD2. V lost 2 bases to trimming and J lost 5 bases; unmatched junction nucleotides: 7. This CDR3 contains 15 residues. Germline loops: CDR1 SGDLS, CDR2 YYNGEE. Here the CDR3 reads CASSVGGGASETQYF. The CDR3 nucleotides are TGTGCCAGCAGCGTTGGCGGGGGGGCGAGTGAGACCCAGTACTTC.

Concerning this clone: The junction departs from the called germline gene at one end, perhaps through a read error. The chain uses TRBV7-6 and TRBJ2-1; 7 bases line up with TRBD1. The CDR3 has 15 amino acids. Germline lookup yields CDR1 SGHVS and CDR2 FNYEAQ. The CDR3 DNA reads TGTGCCAGCAGCTTGGGCAGGGGGTGGGTGAATGGGCAGTTCTTC. Its protein is CASSLGRGWVNGQFF.

This clone was found once. The chain uses TRBV7-2 and TRBJ1-2; D gene unclear. Germline V gene sequence: CDR1 SGHTA, CDR2 FQGNSA. The CDR3 consists of 15 residues. Trimming pared 3 bases from V and 4 bases from J, leaving 15 bases between. CDR3 loop: CASSFWERSGYGYTF. CDR3 coding DNA: TGTGCCAGCAGCTTTTGGGAGCGGAGCGGCTATGGCTACACCTTC.

The chain recombines TRBV3-1 (or the pseudogene TRBV3-2) with TRBJ1-2, with 7 positions matching TRBD1. This CDR3 region has 15 residues. The junction had 11 bases not matched to a gene; V was cut back by 2 bases and J by 8 bases. Germline V gene lookup returns CDR1 LGHDT and CDR2 YNNKEL (reference sequence). In nucleotides, the CDR3 is TGTGCCAGCAGCCAACCAACCAGGGGGGATCAGGGCTACACCTTC. This encodes CASSQPTRGDQGYTF.

J is TRBJ2-2 and V is TRBV3-1 (or the pseudogene TRBV3-2); no reliable D call. The CDR3 runs 14 residues. Germline-derived CDR1 and CDR2 are LGHDT and YNNKEL (reference sequence). Trimming pared 4 bases from V and 1 base from J, leaving 7 bases between. The DNA of the CDR3 is TGTGCCAGCAGCCGTACAGTGAACACCGGGGAGCTGTTTTTT. Translation: CASSRTVNTGELFF.

This rearrangement joins TRBV27 to TRBJ1-5, with 7 bases that match TRBD1. Germline V gene lookup returns CDR1 MNHEY and CDR2 SMNVEV (reference sequence). The CDR3 length is 14 residues. V shed 4 bases, J shed 3 bases, and the junction held 3 bases outside the gene matches. The CDR3 region is CASSYRGPNQPQHF. CDR3 coding DNA: TGTGCCAGCAGTTACAGGGGACCCAATCAGCCCCAGCATTTT.

V is TRBV14 and J is TRBJ1-1; no clear D. Germline lookup yields CDR1 SGHDN and CDR2 FVKESK. The CDR3 has 13 amino acids. V gave up 1 base and J gave up 2 bases, with 5 bases separating them. The CDR3 here is CASSQVRNTEAFF. Here the CDR3 DNA reads TGTGCCAGCAGCCAAGTCAGAAACACTGAAGCTTTCTTT.

The rearrangement uses TRBV28 and TRBJ1-4, with D perhaps matching TRBD1 (6 bases). Trimming removed 6 bases at V and 5 bases at J, with 16 bases between. The CDR3 covers 15 residues. Germline CDR1 and CDR2: MDHEN and SYDVKM. The CDR3 DNA sequence: TGTGCCAGCAGGCCTATCGGACAGTTAAATGAAAAACTGTTTTTT. As protein: CASRPIGQLNEKLFF. Full variable domain (missing parts from reference TRBV28 and TRBJ1-4): DVKVTQSSRYLVKRTGEKVFLECVQDMDHENMFWYRQDPGLGLRLIYFSYDVKMKEKGDIPEGYSVSREKKERFSLILESASTNQTSMYLCASRPIGQLNEKLFFGSGTQLSVL.

This clone was counted once. The V and J genes are TRBV6-6 and TRBJ2-7; maybe TRBD1 (5 bases). The CDR3 spans 16 residues. Trimming left V 0 bases short and J 5 bases short, with 17 bases between. Germline CDR1 reads MNHNY; CDR2 reads SVGAGI (reference sequence). DNA of the CDR3: TGTGCCAGCAGTTACTCGAACCCCGGACCACAGGACGAGCAGTACTTC. It is translated as CASSYSNPGPQDEQYF.

The rearrangement joins TRBV6-6 to TRBJ1-5; 8 positions agree with TRBD1. The CDR3 spans 16 residues. Germline CDR1 MNHNY, CDR2 SVGAGI (reference sequence). Unmatched junction bases numbered 10, after V lost 6 bases and J lost 3 bases. The CDR3 region is CASSRARQGYNQPQHF. The DNA for the CDR3 is TGTGCCAGCAGCCGAGCGAGACAGGGGTACAATCAGCCCCAGCATTTT.

V and J are TRBV2 and TRBJ2-1, with 9 nucleotides matching TRBD2. The V gene's germline CDR1 is SNHLY and CDR2 FYNNEI. V lost 0 bases, J lost 7 bases, and 10 bases stayed unmatched. CDR3 length equals 17 residues. CDR3 region: CASSEAESGLATNEQFF. DNA for the CDR3: TGTGCCAGCAGTGAAGCGGAATCGGGACTAGCAACTAATGAGCAGTTCTTC.

V usage is TRBV5-1 and J usage is TRBJ1-1, with D uncertain. Deletions cut 7 bases from V and 0 bases from J, with 13 bases between. This CDR3 has 14 amino acids. CDR1 is SGHRS, CDR2 YFSETQ, per germline. DNA of the CDR3: TGCGCCAGCGGGAGACGGACGGTGAACACTGAAGCTTTCTTT. Protein: CASGRRTVNTEAFF.

The genes are TRBV27 and TRBJ2-1; a possible D gene is TRBD2 (6 bases). This CDR3 comprises 16 residues. Trimming stripped 4 bases from V and 0 bases from J, with 13 bases between. Looked up from germline, CDR1 is MNHEY and CDR2 is SMNVEV (reference sequence). This chain's CDR3 is CASSSPSTSSYNEQFF. In DNA form, the CDR3 reads TGTGCCAGCAGTTCCCCATCGACTAGCTCCTACAATGAGCAGTTCTTC.

This clone was counted once. This chain joins TRBV6-1 and TRBJ1-2; D may be TRBD1 (6 bases). The length of the CDR3 is 13 residues. Germline-derived CDR1 and CDR2 are MNHNS and SASEGT. Trimming shortened V by 1 base and J by 8 bases, and 11 bases separated the two germline ends. The CDR3 DNA sequence: TGTGCCAGCAGTGAAGTTCAGGGGCTCGGCTACACCTTC. Amino acids: CASSEVQGLGYTF.

Many counts were recorded for this clone. V is TRBV28 and J is TRBJ1-2; no firm D call. Germline CDR1 reads MDHEN; CDR2 reads SYDVKM. Between the trimmed V and J ends, which lost 2 bases and 12 bases, there was a span of 19 bases. The CDR3 consists of 14 residues. The CDR3 DNA is TGTGCCAGCAGTTTAATCGAACAGTCCCTGGCGAACACCTTC. Protein sequence: CASSLIEQSLANTF.